In this sample, the clone carrying this TCR beta chain turned up once. The repertoire was sequenced with immunoSEQ multiplex PCR; TCRdb's copy has only in-frame clones and lacks some. The sample holds about 63,000 clones, 75% to 85% seen once. Trimming pared 8 bases from V and 5 bases from J, leaving 18 bases between. This CDR3 has 14 amino acids. Germline V gene data show CDR1 as LGHDT and CDR2 as YNNKEL (reference sequence). The entry originates in a study of control samples from healthy donors and cancer patients. The clonotype comes from a man aged 35 to 55 in good health. Sample: blood. The chain is built from TRBV3-1 (or the pseudogene TRBV3-2) and TRBJ2-5, with D possibly being TRBD1 or TRBD2 (5 bases each). The CDR3 DNA reads as TGTGCCAGCGGAAACCTCCGGGGCGGGGAGACCCAGTACTTC. Protein: CASGNLRGGETQYF.